Sequencing of this T cell receptor beta chain was carried out in a study of long-term antiretroviral therapy in people with HIV. Study-level information: A decade or so separates the oldest specimens from the later 2015 immediate-ART recommendation.

Remarks on this clone: What it recognizes is unknown.

Post-ART PBMC samples numbered at least two per donor, and pre-ART ones at least one. Roughly 0.95-11 million cryopreserved PBMC were held in samples before DNA extraction. General study points: Diversity remained lower than transplant donor controls, even though it increased after ART.

At survey level, the immunoSEQ assay was run in its v3.0 version. Generated by immunoSEQ multiplex PCR, the TCRdb table keeps only in-frame clones and is missing some. The sample lists fewer than 25,000 clones, roughly 87% occurring once. V was trimmed by 4 bases and J by 1 base, leaving 18 bases between them. The germline V gene has CDR1 SEHNR and CDR2 FQNEAQ (reference sequence). The CDR3 loop spans 17 amino acids. The sequencing here drew on unsorted PBMCs, taken 1.8 years before starting antiretroviral therapy. The chain recombines TRBV7-9 with TRBJ2-3, with D perhaps matching TRBD1 (6 bases). This receptor was identified in a man aged 50 to 60 with HIV. In DNA form, the CDR3 reads TGTGCCAGCAGCTGGGTGTGGACAGCCTTTCGCACAGATACGCAGTATTTT. Amino acid sequence: CASSWVWTAFRTDTQYF.